These 5 T cell receptor beta chains came from one sample sequenced in a study of blood T cell repertoires in COVID-19. The assay was immunoSEQ multiplex PCR, and TCRdb's table has in-frame clones only and misses some. The sample includes fewer than 300,000 clones, roughly nine tenths seen only once; the top ten take roughly 2.3%. Sequenced material: peripheral blood. The receptors derive from a woman in her thirties with COVID-19, enrolled during active disease.

This chain links TRBV15 with TRBJ2-7, with 8 bases aligning to TRBD1. In germline, CDR1 is LNHNV, CDR2 YYDKDF (reference sequence). This CDR3 has 15 amino acids. V gave up 0 bases and J gave up 1 base; unmatched junction bases: 2. CDR3 region: CATSRDRQGSYEQYF. CDR3 in DNA: TGTGCCACCAGCAGAGATCGACAGGGGTCCTACGAGCAGTACTTC.

Of note for this clone: In the same sample, other DNA sequences code for this CDR3. The gene calls are TRBV27 and TRBJ1-1; TRBD1 matches 7 bases. Trimming took 3 bases from V and 2 from J; bases not matched to a gene: 3. Germline CDR1 is MNHEY and CDR2 is SMNVEV (reference sequence). The CDR3 runs 14 residues. CDR3 DNA: TGTGCCAGCAGTTTGTACAGGGGAAACACTGAAGCTTTCTTT. Residues: CASSLYRGNTEAFF.

This clone was picked up a small number of times. The V call is TRBV29-1, the J call TRBJ1-5; TRBD1 matches 10 bases. J lost 3 bases, V lost 6 bases, and 11 bases had no gene match. Germline V gene lookup returns CDR1 SQVTM and CDR2 ANQGSEA. The CDR3 runs 16 residues. This CDR3 reads CSVGTGDLSDNQPQHF. The CDR3 DNA follows: TGCAGCGTGGGGACAGGGGATTTGTCAGACAATCAGCCCCAGCATTTT.

The chain is built from TRBV11-2 and TRBJ1-6; D is possibly TRBD1 (5 bases). The CDR3 contains 15 residues. Trimming stripped 1 base from V and 8 bases from J, with 12 bases between. Germline CDR1 and CDR2: SGHAT and FQNNGV. CDR3 loop: CASSLGVGEYSPLHF. The CDR3 DNA follows: TGTGCCAGCAGCTTAGGAGTAGGGGAATATTCACCCCTCCACTTT.

The chain has TRBV6-5 and TRBJ2-7; D not resolved. Per the germline V gene, CDR1 is MNHEY and CDR2 is SVGAGI. With 0 bases removed from V and 0 bases from J, the gap between germline ends came to 9 bases. This CDR3 has 15 amino acids. Written as DNA, the CDR3 is TGTGCCAGCAGTTACTCGCATCACGGCTCCTACGAGCAGTACTTC. Its protein product is CASSYSHHGSYEQYF.